These T cell receptor beta chains were read from a single sample in a study of blood T cell repertoires in COVID-19. Profiling relied on immunoSEQ multiplex PCR, and the TCRdb table lists in-frame clones only, not all of them. The data show approximately 440,000 clones, with around 90% seen just once and about 0.7% held by the top ten. Sequenced material: PBMCs or T cells enriched from blood (not recorded which). The receptors come from a woman aged 18-29 years who had recovered from COVID-19. The CDR3 runs from the conserved cysteine through the conserved F or W. D genes are given only for firm matches. Clone size is not always given. Where it is, it says once, few, many or a class for expanded clones.

>TRBV6-4|TRBD1|TRBJ1-1|NA
TGTGCCAGCAGGGCTGGGACAGGCCAAGCTTTCTTT
CASRAGTGQAFF
>TRBV10-3|NA|TRBJ1-1|NA
TGTGCCATCGGTCAAGGGAGGGAGGCTTTCTTT
CAIGQGREAFF
>TRBV5-1|NA|TRBJ1-1|NA
TGCGCCAGCAGCTTGAGTTCAGTGAACACTGAAGCTTTCTTT
CASSLSSVNTEAFF
>TRBV27|TRBD2|TRBJ2-3|NA
TGTGCCAGCAGTCCGCCGGGGGGATCCGGCACAGATACGCAGTATTTT
CASSPPGGSGTDTQYF
>TRBV30|NA|TRBJ1-2|NA
TGTGCCTGGAGTGGACTGAGCTATGGCTACACCTTC
CAWSGLSYGYTF
>TRBV10-1|NA|TRBJ1-5|NA
TGCGCCAGCAGTGAGTCCGGGCAGCCCCAGCATTTT
CASSESGQPQHF
>TRBV30|NA|TRBJ2-3|NA
TGTGCCTGGAGTGGGAGTACAGATACGCAGTATTTT
CAWSGSTDTQYF
>TRBV2|NA|TRBJ2-1|NA
TGTGCCAGCAGTCCCATGAGCTCCTACAATGAGCAGTTCTTC
CASSPMSSYNEQFF
>TRBV27|TRBD1|TRBJ1-2|NA
TGTGCCAGCAGTCTCCGGACAGGGTTGAGCTACACCTTC
CASSLRTGLSYTF
>TRBV4-1|NA|TRBJ2-5|NA
TGCGCCAGCAGCCAAGGGCGGGCTAAAGAGACCCAGTACTTC
CASSQGRAKETQYF
>TRBV5-6|NA|TRBJ2-5|NA
TGTGCCAGCAGTTCCTTGAACGGGGAGTATTGGGAGACCCAGTACTTC
CASSSLNGEYWETQYF
>TRBV5-1|NA|TRBJ1-5|NA
TGCGCCAGCAGCTTGTCGGGGGTTAGCAATCAGCCCCAGCATTTT
CASSLSGVSNQPQHF
>TRBV18|NA|TRBJ1-1|NA
TGTGCCAGCTCACCGCGGGGCGCGGTCCTTCTGAACACTGAAGCTTTCTTT
CASSPRGAVLLNTEAFF
>TRBV15|NA|TRBJ1-6|NA
TGTGCCACCAGCGAGGGGAGGGTCAGCTCCTATAATTCACCCCTCCACTTT
CATSEGRVSSYNSPLHF
>TRBV4-2|TRBD1|TRBJ1-2|NA
TGTGCCAGCAGCCAGGATGGACAGGGCGGCTACACCTTC
CASSQDGQGGYTF
>TRBV3-1/TRBV3-2|NA|TRBJ2-7|NA
TGTGCCAGCAGCCGACGGGCTTACCAACAGGGAAGCGAGCAGTACTTC
CASSRRAYQQGSEQYF
>TRBV11-2|NA|TRBJ2-4|NA
TGTGCCAGCAGCTTTTCTGACATTCAGTACTTC
CASSFSDIQYF
>TRBV12-5|TRBD1|TRBJ1-1|NA
TGTGCTAGTGGTCCCCCAGGGGGCACTGAAGCTTTCTTT
CASGPPGGTEAFF
>TRBV12-5|NA|TRBJ1-3|NA
TGTGCTAGTGGTTTGGTACAGGGATCTTCTGGAAACACCATATATTTT
CASGLVQGSSGNTIYF
>TRBV19|TRBD2|TRBJ2-5|NA
TGTGCCAGTAGTGTTAGCGGGGGGAAAGAGACCCAGTACTTC
CASSVSGGKETQYF
>TRBV27|NA|TRBJ2-7|once
TGTGCCATACACAGGCGATCCCGCTCCTACGAGCAGTACTTC
CAIHRRSRSYEQYF
>TRBV6-1|TRBD1|TRBJ1-2|once
TGTGCCAGCAGTGAAGCCTTTGGGACAGGGAATGGCTACACCTTC
CASSEAFGTGNGYTF
>TRBV7-9|TRBD1|TRBJ1-6|NA
TGTGCCAGCAGCTCACAGGGGGAAGGATCACCCCTCCACTTT
CASSSQGEGSPLHF
>TRBV7-6|NA|TRBJ1-3|NA
TGTGCCAGCACCCTAGGGGGGGCAGGAAACACCATATATTTT
CASTLGGAGNTIYF
>TRBV4-1|NA|TRBJ2-3|NA
TGCGCCAGCAGCCAAGATCGAGGGCCAGATACGCAGTATTTT
CASSQDRGPDTQYF
>TRBV11-2|NA|TRBJ2-3|NA
TGTGCCAGCAGCTCCTCGGTGGCAGATACGCAGTATTTT
CASSSSVADTQYF
>TRBV6-5|TRBD2|TRBJ2-5|NA
TGTGCCAGCAGTTCATCTCGGGGGGGGGCCATAGAGACCCAGTACTTC
CASSSSRGGAIETQYF
>TRBV19|TRBD2|TRBJ2-1|NA
TGTGCCAGTAGTCAACTAGCGGGGGAGGACAATGAGCAGTTCTTC
CASSQLAGEDNEQFF
>TRBV24-1|NA|TRBJ1-2|NA
TGTGCCACCCTGGGGGGAGTAGGGAAGGTGGGCTACACCTTC
CATLGGVGKVGYTF
>TRBV25-1|TRBD1|TRBJ1-4|NA
TGTGCCAGCAGTGTTCAGGGGGCGGGGGAAAAACTGTTTTTT
CASSVQGAGEKLFF
>TRBV3-1/TRBV3-2|NA|TRBJ1-2|NA
TGTGCCAGCTCTCTCGAGGCATTGGGTGGCTACACCTTC
CASSLEALGGYTF
>TRBV9|TRBD2|TRBJ2-7|NA
TGTGCCAGCAGCCCTGGGACTAGCCTCTCCTACGAGCAGTACTTC
CASSPGTSLSYEQYF
>TRBV19|TRBD2|TRBJ2-1|NA
TGTGCCAGTACCAGATCCGGACTAGCGGGGGATTACAATGAGCAGTTCTTC
CASTRSGLAGDYNEQFF
>TRBV28|NA|TRBJ1-3|NA
TGTGCCAGCCTCCTTGGGGGCCCAGGAAACACCATATATTTT
CASLLGGPGNTIYF
>TRBV7-8|TRBD1|TRBJ2-7|NA
TGTGCCAGCAGCCCGGACAGGTCCGCCTCCTACGAGCAGTACTTC
CASSPDRSASYEQYF
>TRBV30|TRBD2|TRBJ2-1|NA
TGTGCCTGGAGTGTTGGACTAGCGGGGGGCTACAATGAGCAGTTCTTC
CAWSVGLAGGYNEQFF
>TRBV12-3/TRBV12-4|TRBD1|TRBJ1-1|NA
TGTGCCAGCAGTTTTGGGACAGGGGACGCTTTCTTT
CASSFGTGDAFF
>TRBV25-1|TRBD1|TRBJ1-6|NA
TGTGCCAGCAGTGAATCAGGAGGACAGGGGAGGTCACCCCTCCACTTT
CASSESGGQGRSPLHF
>TRBV27|NA|TRBJ1-6|NA
TGTGCCAGCAGTGGCCTCGGGTCACCCCTCCACTTT
CASSGLGSPLHF
>TRBV2|NA|TRBJ1-3|NA
TGTGCCAGCAGCTTGGGCGGGTTACGGGACACCATATATTTT
CASSLGGLRDTIYF